This T cell receptor beta chain is from a study of T cells in Graves' hyperthyroidism and ophthalmopathy. Study overall: Any treatment followed the collection of peripheral blood at initial diagnosis. Study-level points and caveats: Using 13 V-J features, a model discriminated ophthalmopathy from stable hyperthyroidism. Most expanded thyroid clonotypes above 0.001 also appeared in blood.

TCR beta CDR3 regions were amplified from RNA. Primed by the HTBI set, a first-round RT-PCR was run on the TCR CDR3. TCRdb passed the multiplex PCR reads through MiXCR, listing each CDR3 protein once. The table includes roughly 800,000 distinct CDR3 sequences, 38% detected once. Germline V lookup: CDR1 SGHTA, CDR2 FQGTGA. V gave up 4 bases and J gave up 7 bases, with 7 bases separating them. The CDR3 runs to 12 residues. In its sample, this clonotype was seen many times. The antigen remains unidentified. What was sequenced was blood. This rearrangement joins TRBV7-3 to TRBJ2-2; D unclear. The origin of this receptor is a man in his late teens or twenties with Graves' hyperthyroidism. DNA of the CDR3: TGTGCCAGCAGCTACCCGGGCGGGGAGCTGTTTTTT. Translation gives CASSYPGGELFF.